This T cell receptor beta chain was profiled in a study of T cells after yellow fever vaccination. This clonotype has more than one count but fewer than ten. Using its own MiXCR run on the 5' RACE reads, TCRdb lists one record per CDR3 protein. Of about 510,000 distinct CDR3 sequences listed, 21% were seen once; the top ten hold 15% to 20%. Sequenced material: PBMCs, taken around 3 weeks after the first yellow fever vaccination. The receptor was isolated from a man in his late teens or twenties who received the YFV17D yellow fever vaccine.

As DNA, the CDR3 is TGTGCCAGCAGCGCGGGACAGGGCACTCAGCCCCAGCATTTT. Translating it yields CASSAGQGTQPQHF. The chain carries TRBV5-6 and TRBJ1-5, with 9 bases that match TRBD1. Germline loops: CDR1 SGHDT, CDR2 YYEEEE. Losses at the gene ends were 4 bases for V and 6 bases for J; bases not matched to a gene: 5. The CDR3 totals 14 residues. Together with reference TRBV5-6 and TRBJ1-5, the CDR3 gives the full variable domain: DAGVTQSPTHLIKTRGQQVTLRCSPKSGHDTVSWYQQALGQGPQFIFQYYEEEERQRGNFPDRFSGHQFPNYSSELNVNALLLGDSALYLCASSAGQGTQPQHFGDGTRLSIL.